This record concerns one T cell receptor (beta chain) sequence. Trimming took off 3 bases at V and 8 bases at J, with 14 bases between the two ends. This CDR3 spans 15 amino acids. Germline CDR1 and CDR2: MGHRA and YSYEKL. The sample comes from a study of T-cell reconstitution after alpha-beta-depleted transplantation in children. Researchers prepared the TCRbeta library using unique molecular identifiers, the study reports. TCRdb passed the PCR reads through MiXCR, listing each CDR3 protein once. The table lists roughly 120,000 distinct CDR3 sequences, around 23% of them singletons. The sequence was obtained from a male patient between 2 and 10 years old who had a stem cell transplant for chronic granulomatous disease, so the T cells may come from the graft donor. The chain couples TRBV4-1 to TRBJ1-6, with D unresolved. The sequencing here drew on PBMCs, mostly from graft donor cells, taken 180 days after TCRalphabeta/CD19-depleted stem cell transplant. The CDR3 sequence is CASSHILQTDSPLHF. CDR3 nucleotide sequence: TGCGCCAGCAGCCATATTTTACAAACGGATTCACCCCTCCACTTT.